The clone carrying this T cell receptor beta chain was found a few times. Its antigen remains unidentified. This CDR3 spans 24 amino acids. CDR1 and CDR2 (germline): SGHTA, FQGNSA. V lost 0 bases to trimming and J lost 1 base; unmatched junction nucleotides: 21. Sample-barcoded 5' priming and a J-beta primer mix drove a second PCR of roughly 6 to 12 cycles. TCRdb reprocessed the 5' RACE reads with MiXCR, giving one entry per CDR3 protein. The profile shows roughly 1,700,000 distinct CDR3 sequences, 28% of them singletons. This sample is part of a study of blood T cells in healthy people across ages. Study-level results: Expanded clonotype changes were possibly confounded by unknown donor CMV status.

The gene calls are TRBV7-2 and TRBJ2-1; 13 positions match TRBD2. The sample comprised blood. The origin of this receptor is a woman in her thirties in good health. The CDR3 is CASSLASRSRILAGGKNSYNEQFF. DNA of the CDR3: TGTGCCAGCAGCTTAGCGAGTAGGAGTAGAATACTAGCGGGAGGGAAGAATTCCTACAATGAGCAGTTCTTC.